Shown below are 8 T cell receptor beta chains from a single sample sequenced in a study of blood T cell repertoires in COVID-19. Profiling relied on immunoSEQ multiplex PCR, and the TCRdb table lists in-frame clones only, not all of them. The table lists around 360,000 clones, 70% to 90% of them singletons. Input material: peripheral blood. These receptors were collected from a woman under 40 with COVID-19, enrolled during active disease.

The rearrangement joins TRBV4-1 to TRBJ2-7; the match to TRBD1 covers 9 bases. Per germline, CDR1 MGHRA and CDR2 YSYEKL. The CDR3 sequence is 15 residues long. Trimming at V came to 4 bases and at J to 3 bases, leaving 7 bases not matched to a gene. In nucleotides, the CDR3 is TGCGCCAGCAGCCCGGCCGGGACAGGGATCTACGAGCAGTACTTC. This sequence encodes CASSPAGTGIYEQYF.

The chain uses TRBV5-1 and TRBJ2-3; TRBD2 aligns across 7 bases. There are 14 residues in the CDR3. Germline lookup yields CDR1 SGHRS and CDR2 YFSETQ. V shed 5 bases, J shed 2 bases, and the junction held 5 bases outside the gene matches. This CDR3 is CASRPRGDTDTQYF. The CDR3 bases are TGCGCCAGCAGGCCTCGGGGGGACACAGATACGCAGTATTTT.

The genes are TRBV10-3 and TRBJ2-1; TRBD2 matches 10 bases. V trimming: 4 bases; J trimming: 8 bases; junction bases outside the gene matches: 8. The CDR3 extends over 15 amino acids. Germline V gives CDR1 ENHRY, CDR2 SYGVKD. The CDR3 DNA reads TGTGCCATCAGTGGCACTAGCGGGGACGGGGATGAGCAGTTCTTC. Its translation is CAISGTSGDGDEQFF.

CDR3 residues: CASSSTTGGKDEQYF. CDR3 bases: TGTGCCAGCAGTTCAACCACAGGGGGGAAGGACGAGCAGTACTTC. The chain combines TRBV28 with TRBJ2-7; 8 bases fit TRBD1. Germline values: CDR1 MDHEN, CDR2 SYDVKM. This CDR3 contains 15 residues. Unmatched junction bases numbered 10, after V lost 4 bases and J lost 5 bases.

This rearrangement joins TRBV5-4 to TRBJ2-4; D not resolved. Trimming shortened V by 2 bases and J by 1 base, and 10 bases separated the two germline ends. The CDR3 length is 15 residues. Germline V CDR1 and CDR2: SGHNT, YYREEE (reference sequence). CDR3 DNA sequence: TGTGCCAGCAGCTTTTTGAACGAGGCCAAAAACATTCAGTACTTC. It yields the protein CASSFLNEAKNIQYF.

For the CDR3, the DNA is TGTGCCAGCAGCCGGGGGGGGGCCCGCGGCTACACCTTC. Translating gives CASSRGGARGYTF. The rearrangement joins TRBV12-3 or TRBV12-4 to TRBJ1-2; D perhaps matches TRBD1 (6 bases). Trimming pared 6 bases from V and 8 bases from J, leaving 16 bases between. The CDR3 is made up of 13 amino acids.

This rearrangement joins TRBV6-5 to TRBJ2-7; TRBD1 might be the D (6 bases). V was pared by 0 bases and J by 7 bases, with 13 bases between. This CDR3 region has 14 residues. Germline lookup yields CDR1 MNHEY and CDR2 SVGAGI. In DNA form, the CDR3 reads TGTGCCAGCAGTTACTCGGGGTCCCAGGGGGAGCAGTACTTC. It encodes CASSYSGSQGEQYF.

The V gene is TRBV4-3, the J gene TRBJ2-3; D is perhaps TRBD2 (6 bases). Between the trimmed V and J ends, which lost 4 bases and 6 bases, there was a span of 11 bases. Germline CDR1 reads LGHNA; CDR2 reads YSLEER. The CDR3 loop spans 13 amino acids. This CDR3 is CASSLLLADTQYF. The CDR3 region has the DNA TGCGCCAGCAGCCTCCTGCTAGCGGATACGCAGTATTTT.